The rows below give T cell receptor beta chains drawn from one sample of a study of blood T cell repertoires in COVID-19. Produced via immunoSEQ multiplex PCR; TCRdb's table is partial and in-frame only. The data contain about 56,000 clones, 85% to 90% of them seen just once; the ten biggest clones take up 43%. Sequenced material: peripheral blood. The origin of the receptors is a woman in her sixties with COVID-19, enrolled during active disease. CDR3s include the opening cysteine and the closing phenylalanine or tryptophan. Each record gives: V gene, J gene, clone size, D gene, CDR3 protein, CDR3 DNA. The D gene is left open where the match is weak. The size entry is marked missing in some rows and otherwise reads once, few, many or a size class.

v_gene: TRBV27; j_gene: TRBJ2-3; abundance: .; d_gene: .; CDR3aa: CASSFRGGPRKATDTQYF; CDR3nt: TGTGCCAGCAGTTTTAGGGGGGGGCCTCGCAAAGCAACAGATACGCAGTATTTT
v_gene: TRBV3-1/TRBV3-2; j_gene: TRBJ2-2; abundance: few; d_gene: TRBD1; CDR3aa: CASSPNSQGTVFF; CDR3nt: TGTGCCAGCAGCCCAAACTCGCAGGGGACAGTGTTTTTT
v_gene: TRBV6-5; j_gene: TRBJ1-6; abundance: .; d_gene: .; CDR3aa: CASTSQFPNSPLHF; CDR3nt: TGTGCCAGCACCAGTCAGTTTCCAAATTCACCCCTCCACTTT
v_gene: TRBV6-5; j_gene: TRBJ1-5; abundance: .; d_gene: TRBD1; CDR3aa: CASRPGTGGSQPQHF; CDR3nt: TGTGCCAGCAGACCCGGGACAGGGGGCTCCCAGCCCCAGCATTTT
v_gene: TRBV4-3; j_gene: TRBJ2-4; abundance: few; d_gene: TRBD2; CDR3aa: CASSQDRGVMVANIQYF; CDR3nt: TGCGCCAGCAGCCAAGATCGGGGGGTAATGGTTGCTAACATTCAGTACTTC
v_gene: TRBV18; j_gene: TRBJ1-5; abundance: .; d_gene: .; CDR3aa: CASSPNALNQPQHF; CDR3nt: TGTGCCAGCTCACCAAACGCACTCAATCAGCCCCAGCATTTT
v_gene: TRBV6-5; j_gene: TRBJ1-2; abundance: .; d_gene: TRBD1; CDR3aa: CASSSQPGQGHGYTF; CDR3nt: TGTGCCAGCAGTTCCCAACCGGGACAGGGCCATGGCTACACCTTC
v_gene: TRBV24-1; j_gene: TRBJ2-1; abundance: .; d_gene: TRBD2; CDR3aa: CAPSGGTSGGPKGIRSYNEQFF; CDR3nt: TGTGCCCCCAGTGGGGGGACTAGCGGGGGGCCTAAGGGCATTCGCTCCTACAATGAGCAGTTCTTC
v_gene: TRBV6-5; j_gene: TRBJ1-3; abundance: .; d_gene: TRBD1; CDR3aa: CATADRFLDTIYF; CDR3nt: TGTGCCACCGCGGACAGGTTTCTTGACACCATATATTTT
v_gene: TRBV2; j_gene: TRBJ2-3; abundance: .; d_gene: TRBD2; CDR3aa: CASSEQGAGAGNTQYF; CDR3nt: TGTGCCAGCAGTGAACAGGGAGCGGGGGCGGGAAATACGCAGTATTTT
v_gene: TRBV7-8; j_gene: TRBJ1-2; abundance: .; d_gene: .; CDR3aa: CASSLAPAGANYGYTF; CDR3nt: TGTGCCAGCAGCTTAGCGCCGGCAGGGGCAAACTATGGCTACACCTTC
v_gene: TRBV5-4; j_gene: TRBJ2-2; abundance: .; d_gene: .; CDR3aa: CASSLGGPGELFF; CDR3nt: TGTGCCAGCAGCTTGGGGGGGCCCGGGGAGCTGTTTTTT
v_gene: TRBV28; j_gene: TRBJ2-1; abundance: .; d_gene: .; CDR3aa: CASSFAGSYNEQFF; CDR3nt: TGTGCCAGCAGTTTCGCAGGCTCCTACAATGAGCAGTTCTTC
v_gene: TRBV9; j_gene: TRBJ1-5; abundance: .; d_gene: TRBD1; CDR3aa: CASSGTGENQPQHF; CDR3nt: TGTGCCAGCAGCGGGACAGGGGAGAATCAGCCCCAGCATTTT
v_gene: TRBV6-6; j_gene: TRBJ1-2; abundance: .; d_gene: .; CDR3aa: CASSPPGRTTPNYGYTF; CDR3nt: TGTGCCAGCAGTCCCCCGGGTCGAACAACCCCTAACTATGGCTACACCTTC
v_gene: TRBV9; j_gene: TRBJ1-4; abundance: .; d_gene: TRBD1; CDR3aa: CASSARDRAFEKLFF; CDR3nt: TGTGCCAGCAGCGCCCGGGACAGGGCGTTCGAAAAACTGTTTTTT
v_gene: TRBV11-2; j_gene: TRBJ1-3; abundance: .; d_gene: .; CDR3aa: CASSYPGGDSGNTIYF; CDR3nt: TGTGCCAGCAGCTACCCAGGAGGGGACTCTGGAAACACCATATATTTT
v_gene: TRBV2; j_gene: TRBJ2-5; abundance: once; d_gene: .; CDR3aa: CASSETGGETQYF; CDR3nt: TGTGCCAGCAGTGAAACTGGGGGGGAGACCCAGTACTTC
v_gene: TRBV7-2; j_gene: TRBJ1-2; abundance: .; d_gene: TRBD1; CDR3aa: CATSEDRNYGYTF; CDR3nt: TGTGCCACATCCGAGGACAGGAACTATGGCTACACCTTC